The table lists the clone carrying this TCR beta chain with many counts. The data were taken from a study of spatial heterogeneity in lung cancer. About the research overall: The study observed each unique TCR and UMI combination more than ten times on average in raw reads.

V was pared by 8 bases and J by 3 bases, with 6 bases of the junction left unmatched. This CDR3 is built from 13 residues. Per the germline V gene, CDR1 is DFQATT and CDR2 is SNEGSKA (reference sequence). Every individual TCR cDNA molecule carried its own unique molecular identifier, which allowed correction of PCR and sequencing errors. One entry per CDR3 protein results from TCRdb running MiXCR on the 5' RACE reads. The sample consists of some 15,000 distinct CDR3 sequences, around a tenth of them appearing once. Specified time point: sample taken at primary tumor resection. Researchers sequenced whole RNA taken from tumor, nontumor lung or frozen PBMC without sorting. Samples came from some 71 TRACERx patients with untreated early-stage lung cancer.

This clonotype was sampled from a male donor with early-stage non-small cell lung cancer. Sample: PBMCs, taken at surgery. The genes are TRBV20-1 and TRBJ2-1, with 8 bases lining up with TRBD2. The CDR3 spells CSSETSGYNEQFF. The CDR3 DNA sequence: TGCAGTTCTGAAACTAGCGGCTACAATGAGCAGTTCTTC.